This TCR beta chain was captured in a study of identical twins. TCRdb reanalysed the 5' RACE reads using MiXCR and keeps one entry per CDR3 protein. The data hold about 790,000 distinct CDR3 sequences, with around a sixth observed a single time. Trimming cost V 4 bases and J 5 bases, with 9 bases left between them. Germline CDR1 is ENHRY and CDR2 is SYGVKD. The CDR3 covers 13 residues. These data were likewise used in another study, on T cells expressing NK-cell markers.

Sequences were obtained from PBMCs. The rearrangement joins TRBV10-3 to TRBJ2-1, with D unresolved. The receptor was derived from a woman aged 18 to 35 in good health. The CDR3 DNA follows: TGTGCCATCAGTGGATGGCCAGACAATGAGCAGTTCTTC. This gives the protein CAISGWPDNEQFF.